One T cell receptor beta chain is described in this entry. Antigen unknown. The sample belongs to a study of blood T cells in healthy people across ages. V lost 0 bases and J 5 bases, leaving 13 bases between the germline ends. The CDR3 extends over 15 amino acids. Per germline, CDR1 SGHDT and CDR2 YYEEEE. Every participating donor contributed roughly 10 milliliters of peripheral blood through a draw. A second PCR, run for roughly 7 to 12 cycles, used a sample-barcoded 5' primer plus a J-beta primer mix. Through a template-switch adaptor with 12 random nucleotides, each cDNA molecule received a tag. TCRdb redid the calling of the 5' RACE reads with MiXCR, one entry per CDR3 protein. Among 1,300,000 or so distinct CDR3 sequences listed, roughly 64% were seen once. Study-level findings and limits: Both higher diversity and more naive CD4+ cells marked long-lived donors when set against aged donors.

V usage is TRBV5-6 and J usage is TRBJ2-3; D possibly corresponds to TRBD2 (6 bases). The sample was blood. The clonotype comes from a man in his late teens or twenties in good health. The CDR3 DNA is TGTGCCAGCAGCTTGGATGGAGGGCGAGAAGATACGCAGTATTTT. It translates to CASSLDGGREDTQYF.